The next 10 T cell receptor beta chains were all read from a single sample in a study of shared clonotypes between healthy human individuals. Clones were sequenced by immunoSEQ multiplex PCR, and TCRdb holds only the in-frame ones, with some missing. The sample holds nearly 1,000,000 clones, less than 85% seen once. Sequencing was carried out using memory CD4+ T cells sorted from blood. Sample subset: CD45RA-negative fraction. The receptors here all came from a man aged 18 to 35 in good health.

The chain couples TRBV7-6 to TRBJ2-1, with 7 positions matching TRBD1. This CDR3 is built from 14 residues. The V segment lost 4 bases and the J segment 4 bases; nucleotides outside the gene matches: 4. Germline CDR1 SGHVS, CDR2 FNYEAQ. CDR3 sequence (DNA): TGTGCCAGCAGCTCCCGGGACAGTTACAATGAGCAGTTCTTC. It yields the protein CASSSRDSYNEQFF.

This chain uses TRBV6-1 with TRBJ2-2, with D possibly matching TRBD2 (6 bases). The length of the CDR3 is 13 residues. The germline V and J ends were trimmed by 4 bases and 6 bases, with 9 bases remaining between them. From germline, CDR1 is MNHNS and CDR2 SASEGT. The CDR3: CASSGTNPGELFF. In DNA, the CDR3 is TGTGCCAGCAGTGGGACTAACCCCGGGGAGCTGTTTTTT.

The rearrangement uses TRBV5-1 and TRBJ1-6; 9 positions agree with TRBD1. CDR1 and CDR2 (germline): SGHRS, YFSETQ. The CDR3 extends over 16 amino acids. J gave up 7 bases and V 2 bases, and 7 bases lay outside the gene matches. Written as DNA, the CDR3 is TGCGCCAGCAGCTTCCTTGGGACAGGGTTAAATTCACCCCTCCACTTT. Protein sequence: CASSFLGTGLNSPLHF.

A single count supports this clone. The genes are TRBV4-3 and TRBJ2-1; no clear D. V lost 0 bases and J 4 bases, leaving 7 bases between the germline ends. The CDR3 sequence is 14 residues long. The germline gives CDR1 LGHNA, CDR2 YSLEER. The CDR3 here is CASSQDPRYNEQFF. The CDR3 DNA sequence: TGCGCCAGCAGCCAAGATCCCCGTTACAATGAGCAGTTCTTC.

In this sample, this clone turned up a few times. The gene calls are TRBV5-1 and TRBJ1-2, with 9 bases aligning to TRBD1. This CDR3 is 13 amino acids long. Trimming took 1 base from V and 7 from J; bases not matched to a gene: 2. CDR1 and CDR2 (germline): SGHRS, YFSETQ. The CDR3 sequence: CASSLIQGAGYTF. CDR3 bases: TGCGCCAGCAGCTTGATACAGGGGGCTGGCTACACCTTC.

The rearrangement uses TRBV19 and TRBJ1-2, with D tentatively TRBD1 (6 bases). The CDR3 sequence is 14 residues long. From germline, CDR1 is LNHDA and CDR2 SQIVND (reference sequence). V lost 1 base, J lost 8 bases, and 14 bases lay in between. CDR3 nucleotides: TGTGCCAGTAGTATAGGGACACAGGGAGACGGCTACACCTTC. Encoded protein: CASSIGTQGDGYTF.

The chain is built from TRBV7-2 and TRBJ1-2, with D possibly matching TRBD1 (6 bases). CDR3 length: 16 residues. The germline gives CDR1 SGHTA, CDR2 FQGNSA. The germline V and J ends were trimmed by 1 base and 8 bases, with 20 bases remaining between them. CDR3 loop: CASSLEGARGAEGYTF. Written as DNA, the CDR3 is TGTGCCAGCAGCTTAGAAGGCGCTCGGGGGGCTGAGGGCTACACCTTC.

In DNA, the CDR3 is TGTGCCAGCAGCTTATTTGGGGGCACCGGGGAGCTGTTTTTT. Residues: CASSLFGGTGELFF. V and J are TRBV11-2 and TRBJ2-2; D may be TRBD1 or TRBD2 (5 bases each). Trimming removed 2 bases at V and 4 bases at J, with 8 bases between. In germline, CDR1 is SGHAT, CDR2 FQNNGV. The CDR3 is 14 residues long.

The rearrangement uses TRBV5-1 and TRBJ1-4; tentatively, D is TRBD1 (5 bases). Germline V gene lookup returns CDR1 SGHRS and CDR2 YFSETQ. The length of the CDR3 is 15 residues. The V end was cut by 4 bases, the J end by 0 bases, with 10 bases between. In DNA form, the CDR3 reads TGCGCCAGCAGCCCTGGAGGGGCAACTAATGAAAAACTGTTTTTT. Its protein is CASSPGGATNEKLFF.

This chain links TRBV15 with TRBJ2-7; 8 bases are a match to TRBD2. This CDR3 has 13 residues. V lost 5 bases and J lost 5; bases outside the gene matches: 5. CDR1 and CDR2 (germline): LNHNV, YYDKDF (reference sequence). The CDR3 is CATSPGGANEQYF. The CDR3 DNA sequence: TGTGCCACCAGCCCGGGGGGGGCTAACGAGCAGTACTTC.